Listed here are 19 T cell receptor beta chains from one sample, sequenced in a study of monozygotic twins with inflammatory bowel disease. After re-calling the 5' RACE reads, TCRdb lists one entry per CDR3 protein, DNA absent. The record lists over 350,000 distinct CDR3 sequences, of which the ten most abundant hold 2.6%. The source material was blood. The receptors here all came from a human donor with ulcerative colitis or Crohn's disease, or a healthy co-twin of an affected twin (not recorded which).

This sequence joins TRBV5-5 and TRBJ1-2; TCRdb's D call, TRBD1, is unchecked because there is no DNA. The length of the CDR3 is 17 residues. Germline CDR1 reads SGHKS; CDR2 reads YYEKEE (reference sequence). CDR3 sequence reads: CASSLAPGMEANYGYTF.

The CDR3: CASSLAAGNNQPQHF. V and J are TRBV7-9 and TRBJ1-5. Germline V lookup: CDR1 SEHNR, CDR2 FQNEAQ (reference sequence). This CDR3 spans 15 amino acids. The full variable domain, completed using reference TRBV7-9 and TRBJ1-5, is DTGVSQNPRHKITKRGQNVTFRCDPISEHNRLYWYRQTLGQGPEFLTYFQNEAQLEKSRLLSDRFSAERPKGSFSTLEIQRTEQGDSAMYLCASSLAAGNNQPQHFGDGTRLSIL.

The chain recombines TRBV6-4 with TRBJ2-3; with no DNA, the TCRdb D assignment of TRBD2 cannot be verified. Germline CDR1 reads MRHNA; CDR2 reads SNTAGT. This CDR3 comprises 14 residues. CDR3 amino acids: CASSGGAETDTQYF.

The chain carries TRBV5-1 and TRBJ1-5; as DNA is missing, the TRBD1 call by TCRdb cannot be tested. The germline V gene encodes CDR1 SGHRS and CDR2 YFSETQ. The CDR3 extends over 14 amino acids. The chain's CDR3 is CASSPGTGLSPQHF.

The chain is built from TRBV11-2 and TRBJ2-2; TCRdb calls TRBD1, which cannot be checked without DNA. This CDR3 has 19 residues. The germline gives CDR1 SGHAT, CDR2 FQNNGV. CDR3: CASSLPPVGRGFNTGELFF.

This rearrangement joins TRBV2 to TRBJ2-3; TCRdb's D gene call, TRBD1, goes unchecked for lack of DNA. The germline V gene encodes CDR1 SNHLY and CDR2 FYNNEI. The CDR3 loop spans 16 amino acids. CDR3 region: CASSLTGVERTDTQYF.

The V call is TRBV19, the J call TRBJ2-2; without DNA, the TCRdb call of TRBD1 cannot be checked. The CDR3 has 15 amino acids. The germline V gene has CDR1 LNHDA and CDR2 SQIVND (reference sequence). The CDR3 region is CASRGEQGRTGELFF. The variable domain in full, completed from reference TRBV19 and TRBJ2-2, reads DGGITQSPKYLFRKEGQNVTLSCEQNLNHDAMYWYRQDPGQGLRLIYYSQIVNDFQKGDIAEGYSVSREKKESFPLTVTSAQKNPTAFYLCASRGEQGRTGELFFGEGSRLTVL.

V is TRBV20-1 and J is TRBJ1-1; TCRdb outputs TRBD1, but without DNA this stays unchecked. The length of the CDR3 is 17 residues. Germline loops: CDR1 DFQATT, CDR2 SNEGSKA (reference sequence). The CDR3 sequence: CSARDLYQGGTNTEAFF.

The chain combines TRBV21-1 with TRBJ1-6; without DNA, the TCRdb call of TRBD1 cannot be checked. TRBV21-1 is a listed pseudogene. The CDR3 covers 19 residues. The CDR3 here is CASSPSKAGDRGRNSPLHF.

This chain connects TRBV5-1 to TRBJ2-1. The CDR3 runs 12 residues. In germline, CDR1 is SGHRS, CDR2 YFSETQ. The CDR3 sequence is CASSLEAGEQFF.

The V and J genes are TRBV12-3 or TRBV12-4 and TRBJ2-1; TCRdb outputs TRBD2, but without DNA this stays unchecked. This CDR3 contains 16 residues. The chain's CDR3 is CASSLTSLAGGREQFF.

The chain carries TRBV11-2 and TRBJ2-6; the TCRdb call, TRBD2, lacks DNA for checking. The CDR3 contains 20 residues. Germline CDR1 and CDR2: SGHAT and FQNNGV. The CDR3 loop reads CASSPYQLAGAPSGANVLTF. The full variable domain, with the rest looked up from reference TRBV11-2 and TRBJ2-6, is EAGVAQSPRYKIIEKRQSVAFWCNPISGHATLYWYQQILGQGPKLLIQFQNNGVVDDSQLPKDRFSAERLKGVDSTLKIQPAKLEDSAVYLCASSPYQLAGAPSGANVLTFGAGSRLTVL.

The chain joins TRBV12-3 or TRBV12-4 to TRBJ2-7; absent DNA, TCRdb's TRBD1 call cannot be checked. The CDR3 loop spans 12 amino acids. This CDR3 reads CASSLQAGEQYF.

The J gene is TRBJ2-1, the V gene TRBV6-5; TCRdb designates TRBD1, a call that cannot be tested without DNA. CDR1 MNHEY and CDR2 SVGAGI come from the germline V gene. The CDR3 covers 15 residues. This CDR3 reads CASSYGTGNHNEQFF.

This chain joins TRBV5-1 and TRBJ1-6. The CDR3 sequence is 15 residues long. CDR1 is SGHRS and CDR2 is YFSETQ in the germline V gene. The CDR3 here is CASSLRQDSNSPLHF.

The CDR3: CSARDRGHGTEAFF. The J gene is TRBJ1-1, the V gene TRBV20-1. This CDR3 comprises 14 residues. Per the germline V gene, CDR1 is DFQATT and CDR2 is SNEGSKA (reference sequence).

The chain combines TRBV7-2 with TRBJ2-3. Germline CDR1 SGHTA, CDR2 FQGNSA. The CDR3 consists of 14 residues. Here the CDR3 reads CASSLAFRTDTQYF.

The gene calls are TRBV20-1 and TRBJ1-5; TCRdb outputs TRBD1, but without DNA this stays unchecked. The CDR3 length is 13 residues. Germline CDR1 is DFQATT and CDR2 is SNEGSKA (reference sequence). This CDR3 is CSATTALNQPQHF.

The J gene is TRBJ2-7, the V gene TRBV7-3; TCRdb picks TRBD2, but there is no DNA to check that call. Germline CDR1 and CDR2: SGHTA and FQGTGA. The CDR3 is 16 residues long. The CDR3 protein is CASSLWPSGNSYEQYF.